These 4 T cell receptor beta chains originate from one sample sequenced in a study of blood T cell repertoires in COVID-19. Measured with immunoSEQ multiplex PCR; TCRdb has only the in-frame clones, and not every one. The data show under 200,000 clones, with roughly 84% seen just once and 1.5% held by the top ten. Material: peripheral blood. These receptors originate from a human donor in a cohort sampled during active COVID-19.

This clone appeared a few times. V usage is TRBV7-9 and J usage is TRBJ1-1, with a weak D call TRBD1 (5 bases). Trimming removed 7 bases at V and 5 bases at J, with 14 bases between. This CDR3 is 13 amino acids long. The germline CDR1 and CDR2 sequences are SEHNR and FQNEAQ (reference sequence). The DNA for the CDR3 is TGTGCCAGCAACCTAGGGGAAGATACTGAAGCTTTCTTT. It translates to CASNLGEDTEAFF.

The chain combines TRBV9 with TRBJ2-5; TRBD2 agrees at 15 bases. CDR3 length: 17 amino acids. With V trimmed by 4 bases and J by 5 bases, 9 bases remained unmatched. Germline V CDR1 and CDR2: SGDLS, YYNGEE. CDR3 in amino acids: CASSPRTSGGAWETQYF. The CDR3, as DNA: TGTGCCAGCAGCCCCCGGACTAGCGGGGGGGCCTGGGAGACCCAGTACTTC.

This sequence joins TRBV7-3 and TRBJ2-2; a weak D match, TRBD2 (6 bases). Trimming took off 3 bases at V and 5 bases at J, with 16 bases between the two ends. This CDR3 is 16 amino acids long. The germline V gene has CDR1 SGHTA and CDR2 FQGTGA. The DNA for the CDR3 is TGTGCCAGCAGCTTTCGACCCCGAGGAGGGACCGGGGAGCTGTTTTTT. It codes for CASSFRPRGGTGELFF.

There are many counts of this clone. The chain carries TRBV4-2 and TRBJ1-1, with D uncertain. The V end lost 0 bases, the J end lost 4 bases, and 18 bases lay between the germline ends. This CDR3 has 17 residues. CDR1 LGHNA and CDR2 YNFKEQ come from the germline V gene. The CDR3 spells CASSQELLWRTGTEAFF. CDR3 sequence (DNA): TGTGCCAGCAGCCAAGAACTTCTATGGCGTACGGGCACTGAAGCTTTCTTT.